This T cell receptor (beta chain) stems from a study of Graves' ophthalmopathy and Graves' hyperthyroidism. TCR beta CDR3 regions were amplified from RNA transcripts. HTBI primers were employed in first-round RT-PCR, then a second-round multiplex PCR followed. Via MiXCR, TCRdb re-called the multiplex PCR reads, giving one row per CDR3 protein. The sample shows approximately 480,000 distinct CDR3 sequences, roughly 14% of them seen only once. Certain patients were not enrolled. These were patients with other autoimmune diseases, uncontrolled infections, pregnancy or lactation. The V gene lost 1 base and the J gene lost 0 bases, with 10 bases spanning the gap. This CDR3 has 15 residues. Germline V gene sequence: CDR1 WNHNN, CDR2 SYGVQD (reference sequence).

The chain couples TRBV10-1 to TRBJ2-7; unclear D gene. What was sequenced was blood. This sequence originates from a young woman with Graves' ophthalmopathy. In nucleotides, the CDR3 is TGCGCCAGCAGTGAGTGGAACACCGGCTCCTACGAGCAGTACTTC. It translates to CASSEWNTGSYEQYF.